A selection of T cell receptor beta chains follows, all from one sample in a study of shared clonotypes between healthy human individuals. Sequenced by immunoSEQ multiplex PCR; TCRdb stores in-frame clones only, minus some. The table shows some 1 million clones, with around 76% occurring only once. The specimen was memory CD4+ T cells sorted from blood. Receptors were obtained from a man aged 18 to 30 in good health. CDR3s include the opening cysteine and the closing phenylalanine or tryptophan. Each record gives: J gene, D gene, V gene, clone size, CDR3 DNA, CDR3 protein. A D gene is named only where the DNA matches it firmly. Some rows mark clone size as missing; the rest say once, few, many or name a class of expanded clone.

J: TRBJ1-3; D: NA; V: TRBV27; size: NA; DNA: TGTGCCAGCAGTCCATCCGGGACGGCTGGAAACACCATATATTTT; CDR3: CASSPSGTAGNTIYF
J: TRBJ2-1; D: TRBD2; V: TRBV7-9; size: NA; DNA: TGTGCCAGCAGCCCCGGGCGGGAGGGCCCCAATGAGCAGTTCTTC; CDR3: CASSPGREGPNEQFF
J: TRBJ2-5; D: NA; V: TRBV30; size: NA; DNA: TGTGCCTGGAGTGCCCCAACAGGGAGCACGGAGACCCAGTACTTC; CDR3: CAWSAPTGSTETQYF
J: TRBJ1-2; D: NA; V: TRBV30; size: once; DNA: TGTGCCTGGAGTGTACCGGGGGCGATCTATGGCTACACCTTC; CDR3: CAWSVPGAIYGYTF
J: TRBJ1-3; D: NA; V: TRBV11-2; size: NA; DNA: TGTGCCAGCAGCCTCGTTGGGGGTGGAAACACCATATATTTT; CDR3: CASSLVGGGNTIYF
J: TRBJ2-7; D: NA; V: TRBV14; size: NA; DNA: TGTGCCAGCAGCCAAGAGTTAGCGAGCTCCTACGAGCAGTACTTC; CDR3: CASSQELASSYEQYF
J: TRBJ1-5; D: NA; V: TRBV30; size: NA; DNA: TGTGCCTGGGGTACGGGGCCGACTAATCAGCCCCAGCATTTT; CDR3: CAWGTGPTNQPQHF
J: TRBJ1-3; D: NA; V: TRBV6-1; size: NA; DNA: TGTGCCAGCAGGGAACCGGGACAAGGCGTCACCATATATTTT; CDR3: CASREPGQGVTIYF
J: TRBJ2-7; D: TRBD1; V: TRBV2; size: few; DNA: TGTGCCAGCAGCTTGACGGCAGGGGGCTCCTACGAGCAGTACTTC; CDR3: CASSLTAGGSYEQYF
J: TRBJ2-2; D: TRBD1; V: TRBV7-7; size: NA; DNA: TGTGCTAGCAGCTTAGTCGCAGGGGGCGCGAACACCGGGGAGCTGTTTTTT; CDR3: CASSLVAGGANTGELFF
J: TRBJ2-5; D: NA; V: TRBV29-1; size: NA; DNA: TGCAGCGTTGGGTTGTGGGAGACCCAGTACTTC; CDR3: CSVGLWETQYF
J: TRBJ2-7; D: NA; V: TRBV7-2; size: NA; DNA: TGTGCCAGCAGCAATAGGGGGGATCAGTACTTC; CDR3: CASSNRGDQYF
J: TRBJ1-5; D: NA; V: TRBV5-8; size: once; DNA: TGTGCCAGCAGCTTGGCCCTTTCGACAGGAAGGCATCAGCCCCAGCATTTT; CDR3: CASSLALSTGRHQPQHF
J: TRBJ2-3; D: TRBD2; V: TRBV7-3; size: NA; DNA: TGTGCCAGCAGCTTTGGTCTAGCGGAAGCGGATACGCAGTATTTT; CDR3: CASSFGLAEADTQYF
J: TRBJ1-2; D: TRBD1; V: TRBV28; size: NA; DNA: TGTGCCAGCAGTTCCACAGCCGGGACAGGCCATTATGGCTACACCTTC; CDR3: CASSSTAGTGHYGYTF
J: TRBJ2-5; D: NA; V: TRBV4-3; size: NA; DNA: TGCGCCAGCAGCCAAGTCCCCGGCAGGGAGGAGACCCAGTACTTC; CDR3: CASSQVPGREETQYF
J: TRBJ1-5; D: NA; V: TRBV19; size: NA; DNA: TGTGCCAGTAGTATACAGGGGACATCAGAGCCCCAGCATTTT; CDR3: CASSIQGTSEPQHF
J: TRBJ1-3; D: NA; V: TRBV2; size: NA; DNA: TGTGCCAGCCGAACGGGGGGAGGAAACACCATATATTTT; CDR3: CASRTGGGNTIYF
J: TRBJ2-5; D: NA; V: TRBV19; size: NA; DNA: TGTGCCAGTAGTAGACAGCGGAAGGAGACCCAGTACTTC; CDR3: CASSRQRKETQYF
J: TRBJ2-1; D: TRBD2; V: TRBV7-9; size: NA; DNA: TGTGCCAGCAGCCCTCCCAGGACTAGCGCTCTCAGCTCCTACAATGAGCAGTTCTTC; CDR3: CASSPPRTSALSSYNEQFF
J: TRBJ2-4; D: NA; V: TRBV7-2; size: NA; DNA: TGTGCCAGCAGCCCAGAGTCGACAAAAAACATTCAGTACTTC; CDR3: CASSPESTKNIQYF
J: TRBJ2-2; D: TRBD2; V: TRBV6-4; size: NA; DNA: TGTGCCAGCAGTGACTCCCGGGGAGGGCCTTTGGCCGGGGAGCTGTTTTTT; CDR3: CASSDSRGGPLAGELFF
J: TRBJ2-7; D: TRBD2; V: TRBV10-3; size: few; DNA: TGTGCCATCAGTGTTAGCGGGGGGGGCTACGAGCAGTACTTC; CDR3: CAISVSGGGYEQYF
J: TRBJ2-1; D: TRBD2; V: TRBV2; size: NA; DNA: TGTGCCAGCAGTGTGAGCGGGGGGTACAATGAGCAGTTCTTC; CDR3: CASSVSGGYNEQFF
J: TRBJ1-6; D: NA; V: TRBV14; size: NA; DNA: TGTGCCAGCAGCCAAGGCAGGGGAAATTCACCCCTCCACTTT; CDR3: CASSQGRGNSPLHF
J: TRBJ1-2; D: TRBD1; V: TRBV6-5; size: NA; DNA: TGTGCCAGCAGGGTAACAGGGGGCGTGTTCTATGGCTACACCTTC; CDR3: CASRVTGGVFYGYTF
J: TRBJ1-3; D: NA; V: TRBV2; size: once; DNA: TGTGCCAGCAGCGACCTTCGACGGACCCTCTCCTCTGGAAACACCATATATTTT; CDR3: CASSDLRRTLSSGNTIYF
J: TRBJ2-4; D: NA; V: TRBV6-6; size: once; DNA: TGTGCCAGCAGTTCCCACGACGGGAACATTCAGTACTTC; CDR3: CASSSHDGNIQYF
J: TRBJ2-2; D: NA; V: TRBV11-2; size: few; DNA: TGTGCCAGCAGCTTGGGCAGGGCCACCGGGGAGCTGTTTTTT; CDR3: CASSLGRATGELFF
J: TRBJ2-3; D: TRBD2; V: TRBV6-6; size: NA; DNA: TGTGCCGGTGGACTAGCGGACACAGATACGCAGTATTTT; CDR3: CAGGLADTDTQYF
J: TRBJ1-2; D: TRBD1; V: TRBV12-5; size: NA; DNA: TGTGCTAGTGGTTTGGTCGGGACAGGTTATGGCTACACCTTC; CDR3: CASGLVGTGYGYTF
J: TRBJ1-5; D: NA; V: TRBV5-6; size: NA; DNA: TGTGCCAGCAGCTTGGGCAGGGCTATGGAGCCCCAGCATTTT; CDR3: CASSLGRAMEPQHF
J: TRBJ1-1; D: TRBD1; V: TRBV27; size: NA; DNA: TGTGCCAGCAGATCCGGGACAGCGAACACTGAAGCTTTCTTT; CDR3: CASRSGTANTEAFF
J: TRBJ1-1; D: TRBD1; V: TRBV2; size: few; DNA: TGTGCCGGAAGCGGACAGGGAAACACTGAAGCTTTCTTT; CDR3: CAGSGQGNTEAFF
J: TRBJ2-7; D: TRBD2; V: TRBV25-1; size: NA; DNA: TGTGCCAGCAGTGACCCTCTCTCTAGCGGGAGTATCCACGAGCAGTACTTC; CDR3: CASSDPLSSGSIHEQYF
J: TRBJ1-6; D: NA; V: TRBV7-2; size: NA; DNA: TGTGCCAGCAGCCCTAGAAGGGGGGGGATTTATAATTCACCCCTCCACTTT; CDR3: CASSPRRGGIYNSPLHF
J: TRBJ2-3; D: TRBD2; V: TRBV5-8; size: NA; DNA: TGTGCCAGCAGCCCTAAAGGGGGACTAGCGAATACGCAGTATTTT; CDR3: CASSPKGGLANTQYF
J: TRBJ2-1; D: NA; V: TRBV4-3; size: NA; DNA: TGCGCCAGCAGCGGTCGGGACAATGAGCAGTTCTTC; CDR3: CASSGRDNEQFF
J: TRBJ1-2; D: NA; V: TRBV19; size: NA; DNA: TGTGCCAGTAGTATAGCCCCGACAGGAAACTATGGCTACACCTTC; CDR3: CASSIAPTGNYGYTF